This TCR beta chain was retrieved from a study of T cells expressing NK-cell markers. The CDR3 consists of 16 residues. CDR1 and CDR2 (germline): SSHAT, FNYEAQ (reference sequence). TCRdb re-analyzed the 5' RACE reads; it lists each CDR3 protein once, without DNA. Its listing shows about 160,000 distinct CDR3 sequences. This chain links TRBV7-7 with TRBJ1-3; TCRdb reports TRBD1, a call that lacks DNA to check it against. Sequenced input: blood T cells: a sorted CD56 or NKG2C T cell subset, CD4+ or CD8+ T cells, or bulk PBMC T cells (not recorded which). The clonotype comes from a woman between 18 and 75 years old in good health. CDR3 sequence: CASSLRGQSSGNTIYF.